The next 3 T cell receptor beta chains were all read from a single sample in a study of T cell clonotyping in hematopoietic cell transplantation. Sequenced by immunoSEQ multiplex PCR; TCRdb stores in-frame clones only, minus some. The table shows approximately 10,000 clones, with under 95% occurring only once. Source material: peripheral blood mononuclear cells. These receptors were obtained from a woman aged 45-65 years in good health. Some clones in this sample may be carry-over from other donors' samples.

The CDR3 is CASSSRVTEAFF. The CDR3 DNA sequence: TGTGCCAGTAGTAGCAGGGTCACTGAAGCTTTCTTT. The chain links TRBV19 to TRBJ1-1; D possibly corresponds to TRBD1 (5 bases). The CDR3 contains 12 residues. Germline loops: CDR1 LNHDA, CDR2 SQIVND (reference sequence). Between the trimmed V and J ends, which lost 4 bases and 4 bases, there was a span of 7 bases.

The table lists this clone with a count of one. The chain couples TRBV27 to TRBJ1-2; 8 nucleotides line up with TRBD1. V gave up 5 bases and J gave up 0 bases; unmatched junction bases: 8. Germline V gene lookup returns CDR1 MNHEY and CDR2 SMNVEV (reference sequence). There are 16 residues in the CDR3. CDR3 nucleotides: TGTGCCAGCAGTCCCATATGGACAGGGCCTAACTATGGCTACACCTTC. It codes for CASSPIWTGPNYGYTF.

J is TRBJ2-7 and V is TRBV6-5, with D unresolved. The CDR3 runs 13 residues. V lost 2 bases to trimming and J lost 4 bases, with 9 bases between them. The V gene's germline CDR1 is MNHEY and CDR2 SVGAGI. The CDR3 reads CASSYDGPYEQYF. The CDR3, as DNA: TGTGCCAGCAGTTACGACGGGCCGTACGAGCAGTACTTC.